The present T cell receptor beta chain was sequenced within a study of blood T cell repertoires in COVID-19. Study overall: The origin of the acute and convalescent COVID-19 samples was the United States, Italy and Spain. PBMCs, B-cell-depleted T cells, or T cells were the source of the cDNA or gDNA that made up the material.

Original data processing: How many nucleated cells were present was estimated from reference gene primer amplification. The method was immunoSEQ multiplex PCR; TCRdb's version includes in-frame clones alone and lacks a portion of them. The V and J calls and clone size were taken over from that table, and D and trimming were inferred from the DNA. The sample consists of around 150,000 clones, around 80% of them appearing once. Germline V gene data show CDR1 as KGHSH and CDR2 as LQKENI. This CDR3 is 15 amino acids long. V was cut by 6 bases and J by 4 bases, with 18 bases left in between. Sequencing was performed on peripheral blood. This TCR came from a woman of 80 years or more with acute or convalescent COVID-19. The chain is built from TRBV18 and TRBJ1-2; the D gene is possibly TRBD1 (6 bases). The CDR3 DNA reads TGTGCCAGCTCTAGCCTGGCAGGGGTGGTCTATGGCTACACCTTC. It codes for CASSSLAGVVYGYTF.